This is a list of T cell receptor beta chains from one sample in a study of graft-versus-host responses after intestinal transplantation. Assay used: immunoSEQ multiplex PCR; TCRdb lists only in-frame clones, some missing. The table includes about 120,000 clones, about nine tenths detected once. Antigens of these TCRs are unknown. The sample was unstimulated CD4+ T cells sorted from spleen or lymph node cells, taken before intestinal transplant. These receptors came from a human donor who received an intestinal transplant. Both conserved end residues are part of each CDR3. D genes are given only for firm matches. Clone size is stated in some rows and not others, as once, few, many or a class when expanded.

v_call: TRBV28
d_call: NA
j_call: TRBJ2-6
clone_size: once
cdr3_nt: TGTGCCAGCAGTTTATTCCTATCGAGTTCTGGGGCCAACGTCCTGACTTTC
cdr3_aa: CASSLFLSSSGANVLTF

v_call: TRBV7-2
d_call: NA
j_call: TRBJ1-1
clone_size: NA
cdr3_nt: TGTGCCAGCAGCTTAGGATACATGAGGGTCAACACTGAAGCTTTCTTT
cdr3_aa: CASSLGYMRVNTEAFF

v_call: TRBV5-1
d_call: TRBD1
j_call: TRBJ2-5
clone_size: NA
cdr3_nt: TGCGCCAGCAGCCAGGGACAGGGGCAAGAGACCCAGTACTTC
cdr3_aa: CASSQGQGQETQYF

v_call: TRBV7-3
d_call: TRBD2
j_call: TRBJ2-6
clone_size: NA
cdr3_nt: TGTGCCAGCAGCTCCGGGGGGTATGGGGCCAACGTCCTGACTTTC
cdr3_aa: CASSSGGYGANVLTF

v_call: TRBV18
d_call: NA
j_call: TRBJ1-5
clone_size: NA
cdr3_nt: TGTGCCAGCTCACCGAACGGGTTCGTATATCAGCCCCAGCATTTT
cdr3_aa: CASSPNGFVYQPQHF

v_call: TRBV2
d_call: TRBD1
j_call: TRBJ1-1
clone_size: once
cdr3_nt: TGTGCCAGCAGTGAATCAACAGGGGGCCGTGAAGCTTTCTTT
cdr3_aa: CASSESTGGREAFF

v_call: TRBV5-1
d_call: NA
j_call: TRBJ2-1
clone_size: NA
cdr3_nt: TGCGCCAGCAGCTTGGGTGGCAGGGGTAATGAGCAGTTCTTC
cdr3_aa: CASSLGGRGNEQFF

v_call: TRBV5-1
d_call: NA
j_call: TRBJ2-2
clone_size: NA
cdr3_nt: TGCGCCAGCAGCTTTTGGCGGGACACCGGGGAGCTGTTTTTT
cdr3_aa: CASSFWRDTGELFF

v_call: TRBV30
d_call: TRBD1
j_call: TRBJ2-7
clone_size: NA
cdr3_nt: TGTGCCTGGAAGTACGCCGGGACAGGGAGTTACGAGCAGTACTTC
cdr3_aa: CAWKYAGTGSYEQYF

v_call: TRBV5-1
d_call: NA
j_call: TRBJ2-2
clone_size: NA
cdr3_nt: TGCGCCAGCAGCTTGGCCGCCGCGCATTACACCGGGGAGCTGTTTTTT
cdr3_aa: CASSLAAAHYTGELFF

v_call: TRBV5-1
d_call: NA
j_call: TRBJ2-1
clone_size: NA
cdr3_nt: TGCGCCAGCAGCCAAAGTTTGGGGGACTCTTATGAGCAGTTCTTC
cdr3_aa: CASSQSLGDSYEQFF

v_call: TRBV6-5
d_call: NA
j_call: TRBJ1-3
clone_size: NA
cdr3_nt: TGTGCCAGCAGTAGAGGGTCCTCCTCTGGAAACACCATATATTTT
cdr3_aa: CASSRGSSSGNTIYF

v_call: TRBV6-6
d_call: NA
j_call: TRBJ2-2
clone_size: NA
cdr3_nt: TGTGCCAGCAGCCTCTCAGGCACCCGGGAGCTGTTTTTT
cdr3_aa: CASSLSGTRELFF

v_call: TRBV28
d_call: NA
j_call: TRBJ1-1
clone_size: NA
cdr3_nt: TGTGCCAGCAGTTTATCGGGGGGCACGAACACTGAAGCTTTCTTT
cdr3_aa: CASSLSGGTNTEAFF

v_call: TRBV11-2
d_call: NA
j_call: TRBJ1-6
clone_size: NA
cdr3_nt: TGTGCCAGCAGCCCGGAGGGTAGGAATTCACCCCTCCACTTT
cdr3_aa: CASSPEGRNSPLHF

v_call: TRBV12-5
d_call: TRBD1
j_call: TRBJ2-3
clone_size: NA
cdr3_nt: TGTGCTAGTGGTTTGGTACTCACGGGACAGGGGGCCGAAGATACGCAGTATTTT
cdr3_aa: CASGLVLTGQGAEDTQYF

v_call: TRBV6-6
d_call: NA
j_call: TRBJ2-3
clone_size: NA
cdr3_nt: TGTGCCAGCAGTTACCTGAACAGAGCGGGTACGCAGTATTTT
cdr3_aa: CASSYLNRAGTQYF

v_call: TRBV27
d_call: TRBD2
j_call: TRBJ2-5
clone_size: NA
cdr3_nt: TGTGCCAGCAGTCTGCGACTAGCGGGAGGGCCGGGGGGTGTAGAGACCCAGTACTTC
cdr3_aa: CASSLRLAGGPGGVETQYF

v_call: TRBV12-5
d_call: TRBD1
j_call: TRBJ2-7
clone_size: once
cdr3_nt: TGTGCTAGTGGTCGGACAGGGTTCTACGAGCAGTACTTC
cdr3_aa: CASGRTGFYEQYF

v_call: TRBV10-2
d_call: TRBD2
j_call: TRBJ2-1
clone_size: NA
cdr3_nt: TGCGCCAGCAGGGGGACTAGCGGTTACAATGAGCAGTTCTTC
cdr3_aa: CASRGTSGYNEQFF

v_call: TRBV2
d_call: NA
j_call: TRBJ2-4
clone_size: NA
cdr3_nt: TGTGCCGCAACTGGGGGGTTAGGGCCCCAGGGCATTCAGTACTTC
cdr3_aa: CAATGGLGPQGIQYF

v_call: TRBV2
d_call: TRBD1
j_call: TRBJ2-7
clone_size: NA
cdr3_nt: TGTGCCAGCCGTGGGACAGCAACCTACGAGCAGTACTTC
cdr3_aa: CASRGTATYEQYF

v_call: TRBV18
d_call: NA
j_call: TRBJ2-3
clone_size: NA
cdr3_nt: TGTGCCAGCTCATGGGGCCCCTCAGATACGCAGTATTTT
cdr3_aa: CASSWGPSDTQYF

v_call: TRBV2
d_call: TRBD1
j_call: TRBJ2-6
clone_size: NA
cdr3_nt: TGTGCCAGCAGTACCGGGACAGGTACTGGGGCCAACGTCCTGACTTTC
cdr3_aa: CASSTGTGTGANVLTF

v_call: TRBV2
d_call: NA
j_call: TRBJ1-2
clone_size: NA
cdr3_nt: TGTGCCAGCATAGGGGAAGTCAGCTATGGCTACACCTTC
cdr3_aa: CASIGEVSYGYTF

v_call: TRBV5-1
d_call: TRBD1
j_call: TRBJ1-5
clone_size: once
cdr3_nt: TGCGCCAGCAGCTTCGGAGGGGGCGGCAATCAGCCCCAGCATTTT
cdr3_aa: CASSFGGGGNQPQHF

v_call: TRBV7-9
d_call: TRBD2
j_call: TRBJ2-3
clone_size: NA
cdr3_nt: TGTGCCAGCAGTTCACGACGTCTAGCGGCCACAGATACGCAGTATTTT
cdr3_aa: CASSSRRLAATDTQYF

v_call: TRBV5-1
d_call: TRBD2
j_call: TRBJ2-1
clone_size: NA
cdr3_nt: TGCGCCAGCAGCTCCGGACTAGCGGGGGCCGTTTACAATGAGCAGTTCTTC
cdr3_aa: CASSSGLAGAVYNEQFF

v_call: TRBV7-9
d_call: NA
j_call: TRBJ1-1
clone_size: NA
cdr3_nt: TGTGCCAGCAGCGGTAAAATATTATCGGGGGGAGATGAAGCTTTCTTT
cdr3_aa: CASSGKILSGGDEAFF

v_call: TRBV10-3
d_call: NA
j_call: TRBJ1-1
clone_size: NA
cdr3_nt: TGTGCCATCAAGGTTCAGGCAAACACTGAAGCTTTCTTT
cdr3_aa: CAIKVQANTEAFF

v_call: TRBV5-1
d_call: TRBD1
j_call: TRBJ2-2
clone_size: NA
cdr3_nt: TGCGCCAGCAGCTTGTGGACAGGGGTGAACACCGGGGAGCTGTTTTTT
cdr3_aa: CASSLWTGVNTGELFF

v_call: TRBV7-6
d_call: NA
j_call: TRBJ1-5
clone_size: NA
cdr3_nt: TGTGCCAGCAGCTGGGCGTGGAATCAGCCCCAGCATTTT
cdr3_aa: CASSWAWNQPQHF

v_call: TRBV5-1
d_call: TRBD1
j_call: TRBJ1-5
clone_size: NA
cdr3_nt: TGCGCCAGCAGCTTGGTGGGGACAGGGGGCAATCAGCCCCAGCATTTT
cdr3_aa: CASSLVGTGGNQPQHF

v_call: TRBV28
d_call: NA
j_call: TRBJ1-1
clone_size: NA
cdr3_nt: TGTGCCGCTACTACCTTTCCGATGAACACTGAAGCTTTCTTT
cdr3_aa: CAATTFPMNTEAFF

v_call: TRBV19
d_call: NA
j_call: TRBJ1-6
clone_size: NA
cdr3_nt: TGTGCCAGTAGTATTTGGGGCGTCGATAATTCACCCCTCCACTTT
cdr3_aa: CASSIWGVDNSPLHF

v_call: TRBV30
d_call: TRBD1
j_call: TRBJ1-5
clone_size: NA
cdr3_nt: TGTGCCTGGAGTTCCGGGACAGGGAATATAGCCCAGCATTTT
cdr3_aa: CAWSSGTGNIAQHF